This TCR beta chain is from a study of shared T cell receptors in the human thymus. J gave up 4 bases and V 2 bases, and 11 bases lay outside the gene matches. The CDR3 is 18 amino acids. Germline V gives CDR1 MGHRA, CDR2 YSYEKL. Data came from immunoSEQ multiplex PCR; TCRdb stores just in-frame clones and leaves some out. The sample shows some 660,000 clones, around 87% of them seen only once. This sample also belongs to another study, concerning human thymus T cells. According to that study: Resections that were taken during corrective heart surgery supplied the thymus tissue. Unrelated individuals had highly overlapping thymic repertoires, as reported in related research.

Sequencing input: thymocytes. The chain is built from TRBV4-1 and TRBJ2-5, with TRBD2 identical over 12 bases. The receptor was isolated from a boy in the first two years of life with a congenital heart defect. Here the CDR3 reads CASSQLPRLAGVVETQYF. CDR3 coding DNA: TGCGCCAGCAGCCAATTGCCCCGACTAGCGGGAGTTGTAGAGACCCAGTACTTC.